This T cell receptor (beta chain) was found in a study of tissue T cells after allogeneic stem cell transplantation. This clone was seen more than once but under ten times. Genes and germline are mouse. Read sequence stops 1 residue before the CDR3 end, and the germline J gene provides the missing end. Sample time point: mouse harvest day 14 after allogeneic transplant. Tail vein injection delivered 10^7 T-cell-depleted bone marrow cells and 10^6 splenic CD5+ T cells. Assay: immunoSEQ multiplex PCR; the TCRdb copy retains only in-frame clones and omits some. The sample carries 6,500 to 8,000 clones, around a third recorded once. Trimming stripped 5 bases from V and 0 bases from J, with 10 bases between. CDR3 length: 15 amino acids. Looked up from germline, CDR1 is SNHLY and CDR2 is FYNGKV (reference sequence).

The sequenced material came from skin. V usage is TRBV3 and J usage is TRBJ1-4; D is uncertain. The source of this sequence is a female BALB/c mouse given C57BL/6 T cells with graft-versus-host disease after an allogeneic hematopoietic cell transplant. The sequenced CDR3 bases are TGTGCCAGCAGCCGATCCCAAATTTCCAACGAAAGATTATTT. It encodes CASSRSQISNERLF. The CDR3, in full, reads CASSRSQISNERLFF.